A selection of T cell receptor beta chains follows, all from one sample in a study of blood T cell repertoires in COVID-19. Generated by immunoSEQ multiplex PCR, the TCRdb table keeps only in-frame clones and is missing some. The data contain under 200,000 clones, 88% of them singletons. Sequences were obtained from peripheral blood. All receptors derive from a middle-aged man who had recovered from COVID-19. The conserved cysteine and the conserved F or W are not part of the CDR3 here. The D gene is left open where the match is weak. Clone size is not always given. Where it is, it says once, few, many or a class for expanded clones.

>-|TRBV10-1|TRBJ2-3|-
ASSDAGGSTQY
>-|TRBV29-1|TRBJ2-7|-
SVTTEKPYEQY
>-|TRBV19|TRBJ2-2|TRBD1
ASSAGAGQGNTGELF
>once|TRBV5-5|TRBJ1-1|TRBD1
ASSFLDRGNTEAF
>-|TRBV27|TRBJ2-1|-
ASSSYRQAASYNEQF
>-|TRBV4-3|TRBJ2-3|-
ASSQEAASTDTQY
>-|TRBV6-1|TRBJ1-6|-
ASSEAISTRNNSPLH
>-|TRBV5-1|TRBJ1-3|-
ASSSDRSGNTIY
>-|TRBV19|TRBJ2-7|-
ASSIGQGLREQY
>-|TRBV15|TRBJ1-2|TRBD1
ATSRGGSTYGYT
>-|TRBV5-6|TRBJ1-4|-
ASSLEIGSPNEKLF
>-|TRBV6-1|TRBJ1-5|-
ASSEAQFNQPQH
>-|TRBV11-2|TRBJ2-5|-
ASSLDRRSETQY
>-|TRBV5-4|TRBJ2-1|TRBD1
ASSSYFSGGSYNEQF
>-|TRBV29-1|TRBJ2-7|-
SVVHGTYEQY
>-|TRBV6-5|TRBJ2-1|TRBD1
ASSPGQGAYNEQF
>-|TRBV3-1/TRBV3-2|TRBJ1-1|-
ASSQARGVAEAF
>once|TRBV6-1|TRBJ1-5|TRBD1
ASSVPRDRISNQPQH
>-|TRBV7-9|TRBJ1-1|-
ASSQNSVTEAF
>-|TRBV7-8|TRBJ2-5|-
ASSLDTRETQY
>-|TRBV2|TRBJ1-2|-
ASSEPGVYGYT
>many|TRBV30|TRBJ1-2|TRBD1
AWSHRDSNYGYT
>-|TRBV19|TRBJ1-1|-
ASSMTTTPNTEAF
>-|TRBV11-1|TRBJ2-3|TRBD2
ASSPKRGGLDTQY
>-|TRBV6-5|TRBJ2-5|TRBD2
ASRKNLAGSETQY
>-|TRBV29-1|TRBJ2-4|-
SVSGAKNIQY
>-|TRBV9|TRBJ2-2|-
ASSVGSYTGELF
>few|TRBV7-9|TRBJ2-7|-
ASSPEDNYEQY
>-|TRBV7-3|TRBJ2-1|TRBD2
ASRLAGANEQF
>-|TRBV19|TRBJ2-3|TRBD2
ASSTLAGGTDTQY
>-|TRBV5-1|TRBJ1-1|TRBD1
ASSLGQGRAEAF
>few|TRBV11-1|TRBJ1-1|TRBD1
ASSPQGPNTEAF
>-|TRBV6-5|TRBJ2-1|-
ASSLPLPGAYNEQF
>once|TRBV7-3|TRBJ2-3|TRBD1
ASSLGTGLGDTQY
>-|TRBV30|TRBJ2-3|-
AWSVGGAGDTQY
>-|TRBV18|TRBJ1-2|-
ASSLDRGYGYT
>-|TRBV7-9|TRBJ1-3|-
ASSPRGQGFSGNTIY
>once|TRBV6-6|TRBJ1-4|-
ASSASVGRDEKLF
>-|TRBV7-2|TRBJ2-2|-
ASSISGFHTGELF
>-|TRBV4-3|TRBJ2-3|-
ASSQDLLGGVSTDTQY
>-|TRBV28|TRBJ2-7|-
ASRAQGSYEQY
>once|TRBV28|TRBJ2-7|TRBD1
ASSSSTGGWYEQY
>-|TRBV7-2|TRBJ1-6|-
ASSLVQPTAGNSPLH
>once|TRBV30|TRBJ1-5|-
AWSWQVLSGWEPQH
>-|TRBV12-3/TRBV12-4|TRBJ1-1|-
ASTSSFPEAF
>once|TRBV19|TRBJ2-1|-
ASSMSRVVLRNEQF
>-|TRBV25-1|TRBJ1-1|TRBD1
ASSVGTANTEAF
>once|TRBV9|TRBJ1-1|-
ASSPGEVLRTEAF
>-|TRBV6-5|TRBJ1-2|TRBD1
ATLASGTGYGYT
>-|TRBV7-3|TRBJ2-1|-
ASSPRGGRYNEQF
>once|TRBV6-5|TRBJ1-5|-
ASSSREGQPQH
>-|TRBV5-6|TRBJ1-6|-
ASSWGGIYNSPLH
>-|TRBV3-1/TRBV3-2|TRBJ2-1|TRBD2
ASSHGTSGLHNNEQF
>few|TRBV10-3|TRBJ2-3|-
AISVEGRHNTQY
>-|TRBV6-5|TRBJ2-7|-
ASSGQGGMHEQY